This T cell receptor beta chain was documented in a study of PD-1 blockade in classical Hodgkin lymphoma. Noted time point: cycle 4 day 1 (C4D1), after 6 weeks of nivolumab. All patients experienced relapse after autologous stem cell transplantation, and brentuximab vedotin exposure was variable. Out of thawed PBMCs, magnetic negative selection purified CD4+ T cells. CDR3 length equals 14 residues. Per the germline V gene, CDR1 is KGHSH and CDR2 is LQKENI. On this clone itself: What it binds is not known. One end of the junction varies from germline; a read error may be responsible.

Points from the study as a whole: Why repertoires differed is undefined; disease activity or prior therapy possibly contributed. Relapsed/refractory patients reportedly had lower baseline diversity than newly diagnosed patients.

Assay: immunoSEQ multiplex PCR; the TCRdb copy retains only in-frame clones and omits some. The sample consists of 18,000 or so clones, roughly 65% of them appearing once. The source is a human donor with classical Hodgkin lymphoma. This sample comprised CD4+ T cells from blood, obtained before the fourth cycle of nivolumab. This chain links TRBV18 with TRBJ2-2; 8 bases map to TRBD1. Here the CDR3 DNA reads TGTGCCACCTCAGGGGGCGCGGGCACCGGGGAGCTGTTTTTT. Amino acid sequence: CATSGGAGTGELFF.